This entry lists 20 T cell receptor beta chains sequenced from one sample in a study of PD-1 blockade in classical Hodgkin lymphoma. Described time point: cycle 4 day 1 (C4D1), after 5 to 7 weeks of nivolumab. After autologous stem cell transplantation all patients relapsed, and prior brentuximab vedotin exposure differed between cohorts. From thawed PBMCs, CD4+ T cells were purified using magnetic negative selection. The data were produced by immunoSEQ multiplex PCR, yet TCRdb's version contains in-frame clones alone and is incomplete. Here the sample spans 27,000 or so clones, more than 80% being singletons. The source was CD4+ T cells from blood, collected before the fourth cycle of nivolumab. These receptors all stem from a human donor with classical Hodgkin lymphoma.

V is TRBV19 and J is TRBJ2-1; TRBD2 agrees at 12 bases. With 6 bases clipped from V and 14 bases from J, the junction kept 5 bases outside the gene matches. Per germline, CDR1 LNHDA and CDR2 SQIVND (reference sequence). CDR3 length equals 12 residues. The CDR3 reads CASSSSGRDEFF. CDR3 bases: TGTGCCAGTAGCTCTAGCGGGAGGGACGAGTTCTTC.

The chain couples TRBV5-4 to TRBJ2-1, with 8 positions matching TRBD2. The CDR3 runs to 16 residues. V lost 3 bases, J lost 0 bases, and 5 bases stayed unmatched. Germline CDR1 and CDR2: SGHNT and YYREEE (reference sequence). CDR3 nucleotides: TGTGCCAGCAGCTCGGGAGCGGGAGCCTCCTACAATGAGCAGTTCTTC. Amino acid sequence: CASSSGAGASYNEQFF.

This clone was picked up one time. This chain uses TRBV30 with TRBJ2-7, with 7 bases matching TRBD1. The trim removed 7 bases at V and 6 bases at J, leaving 9 bases unmatched. In germline, CDR1 is GTSNPN, CDR2 SVGIG (reference sequence). The CDR3 covers 12 residues. CDR3 coding DNA: TGTGCCTCCCTCTCCCGGACAGGCGAGCAGTACTTC. This gives the protein CASLSRTGEQYF.

This chain connects TRBV11-1 to TRBJ2-7; 8 bases agree with TRBD2. The CDR3 totals 16 residues. Germline CDR1 SGHAT, CDR2 FQDESV (reference sequence). The junction had 15 bases not matched to a gene; V was cut back by 5 bases and J by 6 bases. The CDR3 loop reads CASSPGRSSGLGEQYF. CDR3 sequence (DNA): TGTGCCAGCAGCCCAGGTCGGTCTAGCGGGCTCGGCGAGCAGTACTTC.

This clone has a handful of counts. The chain is built from TRBV29-1 and TRBJ1-2; D is perhaps TRBD1 (5 bases). The CDR3 consists of 12 residues. Per the germline V gene, CDR1 is SQVTM and CDR2 is ANQGSEA. V lost 3 bases, J lost 11 bases, and 16 bases lay in between. The CDR3 sequence is CSVEVRTRGYTF. The CDR3 coding sequence is TGCAGCGTTGAGGTACGGACACGTGGTTACACCTTC.

This clone was counted once. The chain has TRBV10-1 and TRBJ2-4; a possible D gene is TRBD2 (5 bases). The germline CDR1 and CDR2 sequences are WNHNN and SYGVQD (reference sequence). CDR3 length: 14 residues. V was cut by 2 bases and J by 8 bases, with 13 bases left in between. Here the CDR3 reads CASSEAGPRDIQYF. CDR3 in DNA: TGCGCCAGCAGTGAGGCCGGCCCGAGGGACATTCAGTACTTC.

CDR3 residues: CASGLVARYNEQFF. The CDR3, as DNA: TGTGCTAGTGGTTTGGTCGCTCGATACAATGAGCAGTTCTTC. V is TRBV12-5 and J is TRBJ2-1; D remains unclear. This CDR3 has 14 amino acids. Germline CDR1 is LGHNT and CDR2 is FRNRAP. V was shortened by 0 bases and J by 4 bases, with 7 bases between the two germline ends.

The chain carries TRBV5-1 and TRBJ1-2, with TRBD1 matching 8 bases. The junction had 5 bases not matched to a gene; V was cut back by 4 bases and J by 3 bases. The CDR3 sequence is 14 residues long. CDR1 is SGHRS and CDR2 is YFSETQ in the germline V gene. The CDR3 reads CASSPQGGDYGYTF. CDR3 DNA sequence: TGCGCCAGCAGCCCACAGGGGGGGGACTATGGCTACACCTTC.

CDR3 loop: CASSYPGQTEAFF. CDR3 nucleotide sequence: TGTGCCAGCAGTTACCCCGGACAGACTGAAGCTTTCTTT. This chain links TRBV6-5 with TRBJ1-1, with D tentatively TRBD1 (6 bases). The CDR3 is 13 amino acids. Germline lookup yields CDR1 MNHEY and CDR2 SVGAGI. The V and J ends lost 2 bases and 5 bases respectively, with 9 bases between them.

The chain employs TRBV4-3 and TRBJ2-3; no firm D call. CDR1 LGHNA and CDR2 YSLEER come from the germline V gene. V lost 0 bases, J lost 1 base, and 5 bases lay in between. The CDR3 spans 14 residues. The CDR3 nucleotides are TGCGCCAGCAGCCAAGATCGGGGCACAGATACGCAGTATTTT. Translated, it gives CASSQDRGTDTQYF.

This clone turned up a few times. The chain employs TRBV10-1 and TRBJ2-5; perhaps TRBD1 as D (6 bases). From germline, CDR1 is WNHNN and CDR2 SYGVQD (reference sequence). This CDR3 is built from 14 residues. V was clipped by 6 bases and J by 5 bases, with 16 bases between them. The CDR3 reads CASSSYRERETQYF. DNA of the CDR3: TGCGCCAGCAGCTCCTACAGGGAACGGGAGACCCAGTACTTC.

The chain is built from TRBV30 and TRBJ1-2, with 7 bases that match TRBD1. Germline assignment: CDR1 GTSNPN and CDR2 SVGIG (reference sequence). The CDR3 has 15 amino acids. Unmatched junction bases numbered 8, after V lost 0 bases and J lost 4 bases. The CDR3 DNA is TGTGCCTGGAGTGTATTGTTGGGGGACAGCTATGGCTACACCTTC. Translating gives CAWSVLLGDSYGYTF.

V and J are TRBV5-6 and TRBJ2-7; no definite D call. Trimming stripped 0 bases from V and 0 bases from J, with 16 bases between. The CDR3 is made up of 17 amino acids. Germline lookup yields CDR1 SGHDT and CDR2 YYEEEE. CDR3 DNA: TGTGCCAGCAGCTTGGCCGGACGGTTTACTTACTCCTACGAGCAGTACTTC. Protein product: CASSLAGRFTYSYEQYF.

Concerning this clone itself: Within the sample, other DNA sequences also encode this same CDR3. The CDR3, as DNA: TGTGCCAGCAGCCAACTGTTAGGGGATCAGGGTGAAAAACTGTTTTTT. Translation: CASSQLLGDQGEKLFF. This rearrangement joins TRBV4-2 to TRBJ1-4; D possibly corresponds to TRBD1 (5 bases). The CDR3 consists of 16 residues. V lost 2 bases to trimming and J lost 7 bases, with 17 bases between them. Germline values: CDR1 LGHNA, CDR2 YNFKEQ.

The CDR3 region is CASSLGQANYGYTF. The CDR3 nucleotides read TGTGCCAGCAGCTTAGGACAGGCGAACTATGGCTACACCTTC. This chain connects TRBV11-2 to TRBJ1-2; weak D call: TRBD1 (6 bases). CDR1 SGHAT and CDR2 FQNNGV come from the germline V gene. The CDR3 spans 14 residues. The ends were cut back, 1 base at V and 2 bases at J, with 8 bases in the middle.

The gene calls are TRBV4-3 and TRBJ2-5; 10 bases fit TRBD2. V was pared by 0 bases and J by 7 bases, with 5 bases of the junction left unmatched. The CDR3 extends over 15 amino acids. CDR1 and CDR2 from the germline V gene are LGHNA and YSLEER. The CDR3 region has the DNA TGCGCCAGCAGCCAAGAGTCTAGCGGGAGAGGGACCCAGTACTTC. As protein: CASSQESSGRGTQYF.

This chain connects TRBV27 to TRBJ1-3; unclear D gene. CDR1 and CDR2 from the germline V gene are MNHEY and SMNVEV (reference sequence). Trimming left V 6 bases short and J 0 bases short, with 15 bases between. The length of the CDR3 is 16 residues. The CDR3 coding sequence is TGTGCCAGCAGCCCAGAGTTAGGTAGCTCTGGAAACACCATATATTTT. Translated: CASSPELGSSGNTIYF.

The chain links TRBV5-1 to TRBJ2-5; 7 bases map to TRBD1. The V segment lost 4 bases and the J segment 0 bases; nucleotides outside the gene matches: 3. Germline loops: CDR1 SGHRS, CDR2 YFSETQ. CDR3 length equals 14 residues. The CDR3 region has the DNA TGCGCCAGCAGCACGACAGGGAACCAAGAGACCCAGTACTTC. Translating it yields CASSTTGNQETQYF.

The chain couples TRBV4-3 to TRBJ2-1; D is perhaps TRBD1 or TRBD2 (5 bases each). This CDR3 is 17 amino acids long. Looked up from germline, CDR1 is LGHNA and CDR2 is YSLEER. Trimming pared 0 bases from V and 4 bases from J, leaving 16 bases between. The CDR3 spells CASSQDPPGALYNEQFF. The CDR3 nucleotides read TGCGCCAGCAGCCAAGATCCCCCCGGGGCCCTGTACAATGAGCAGTTCTTC.

This chain connects TRBV19 to TRBJ2-7; D may be TRBD2 (5 bases). The V gene's germline CDR1 is LNHDA and CDR2 SQIVND (reference sequence). This CDR3 is 16 amino acids long. The germline V and J ends were trimmed by 0 bases and 0 bases, with 12 bases remaining between them. The CDR3, as DNA: TGTGCCAGTAGTATAGATCTAACTAGGCCCTCCTACGAGCAGTACTTC. It is translated as CASSIDLTRPSYEQYF.